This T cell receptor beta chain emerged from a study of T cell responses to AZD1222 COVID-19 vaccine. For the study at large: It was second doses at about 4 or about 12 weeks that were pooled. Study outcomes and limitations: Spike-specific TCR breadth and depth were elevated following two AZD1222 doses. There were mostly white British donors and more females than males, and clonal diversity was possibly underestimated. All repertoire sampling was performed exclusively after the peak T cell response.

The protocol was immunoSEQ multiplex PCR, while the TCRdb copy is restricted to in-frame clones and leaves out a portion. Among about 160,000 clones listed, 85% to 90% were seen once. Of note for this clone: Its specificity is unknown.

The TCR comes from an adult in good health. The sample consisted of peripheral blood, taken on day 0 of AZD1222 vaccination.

DNA of the CDR3: TGTGCCAGTAGGCTCAGGGGGCGAAACACTGAAGCTTTCTTT. It is translated as CASRLRGRNTEAFF. The chain couples TRBV19 to TRBJ1-1; 8 nucleotides match TRBD1. Germline V gene data show CDR1 as LNHDA and CDR2 as SQIVND (reference sequence). Trimming cost V 6 bases and J 2 bases; bases outside gene matches: 5. The CDR3 is 14 residues long.